The following is a T cell receptor (beta chain) sequence with its context. Its antigen remains unidentified. These data come from a study of T cell responses to AZD1222 COVID-19 vaccine. For the study at large: Samples with a second dose at about 4 or about 12 weeks were pooled together.

Findings of the study overall: Two AZD1222 doses significantly raised spike-specific TCR breadth and depth over controls. A mostly white British donor set with more females was recruited, and clonal diversity was possibly underestimated.

Here immunoSEQ multiplex PCR was the method, and the copy in TCRdb shows in-frame clones only, minus some. The sample shows about 120,000 clones, 92% of them seen only once. Trimming stripped 2 bases from V and 1 base from J, with 14 bases between. Germline V gene sequence: CDR1 MDHEN, CDR2 SYDVKM. The length of the CDR3 is 16 residues. The TCR was taken from an adult in good health. The chain carries TRBV28 and TRBJ1-1, with D perhaps matching TRBD1 (6 bases). Sequenced material: peripheral blood, taken on day 0 of AZD1222 vaccination. The CDR3: CASSLIQGLGNTEAFF. The DNA for the CDR3 is TGTGCCAGCAGTTTAATACAGGGCCTAGGGAACACTGAAGCTTTCTTT.